Listed below are T cell receptor beta chains from one sample, sequenced in a study of response to subunit inactivated influenza vaccine. Each CDR3 protein gets one entry after TCRdb re-called the RT-PCR reads with MiXCR. The table records about 170,000 distinct CDR3 sequences, approximately 11% of them present only once. The sample here was CD8+ T cells sorted from PBMCs, taken less than 30 months after vaccination. Receptors originate from a man aged 50 to 69 who received an inactivated influenza vaccine. Each CDR3 is given with its conserved first and last residue. D genes are given only for firm matches. Size is stated for part of the rows, as once, few or many counts, or as a class when the clone is expanded.

cdr3_nt | cdr3_aa | clone_size | j_call | d_call | v_call
TGCAGTGCGAGGACTAGCGGTAACAAAAGAAAATTCACAGATACGCAGTATTTT | CSARTSGNKRKFTDTQYF | - | TRBJ2-3 | TRBD2 | TRBV20-1
TGTGCCAGCAGCTTAGCGCCGGTCAACCCCAATGAGCAGTTCTTC | CASSLAPVNPNEQFF | many | TRBJ2-1 | - | TRBV7-8
TGTGCCAGCAGCCGGACGGACAGCTCCTACAATGAGCAGTTCTTC | CASSRTDSSYNEQFF | few | TRBJ2-1 | - | TRBV14
TGTGCCAGCAGACTTGGGCAGGATACCTACGAGCAGTACTTC | CASRLGQDTYEQYF | few | TRBJ2-7 | - | TRBV28
TGCGCCAGCAGCTACTACCCTTCTCCGACAGGCACCTACGAGCAGTACTTC | CASSYYPSPTGTYEQYF | - | TRBJ2-7 | - | TRBV5-1
TGTGCCAGCAAGTCCGTCGGGGGGCGCGAGTTTCAATACGAGCAGTACTTC | CASKSVGGREFQYEQYF | - | TRBJ2-7 | - | TRBV6-2/TRBV6-3
TGTGCCAGCAGCGTAGTGGGGGAGACCCAGTACTTC | CASSVVGETQYF | few | TRBJ2-5 | - | TRBV9
TGTGCCAGCAGCCGCATATCCGGGACAGCTAACTATGGCTACACCTTC | CASSRISGTANYGYTF | - | TRBJ1-2 | TRBD1 | TRBV6-1
TGTGCTAGCAGCACATGGACTAGCGGGGACAAGGCCGGGGAGCTGTTTTTT | CASSTWTSGDKAGELFF | few | TRBJ2-2 | TRBD2 | TRBV7-7
TGTGCCAGCAGCGCACAGGTATTGAACACTGAAGCTTTCTTT | CASSAQVLNTEAFF | few | TRBJ1-1 | - | TRBV9
TGCAGTGCTAGATCCGGACCGACTAGCGGGATTTTCAATGAGCAGTTCTTC | CSARSGPTSGIFNEQFF | - | TRBJ2-1 | TRBD2 | TRBV20-1
TGCGCCAGCAGCCAACGACAGGGTAGCAATCAGCCCCAGCATTTT | CASSQRQGSNQPQHF | - | TRBJ1-5 | TRBD1 | TRBV4-1
TGTGCCAGCAGCCAATGGGAGGGCCCCTCTGGGGCCAACGTCCTGACTTTC | CASSQWEGPSGANVLTF | few | TRBJ2-6 | TRBD2 | TRBV14
TGTGCCAGCAGTGTACTCTCGGAAGAGACCCAGTACTTC | CASSVLSEETQYF | - | TRBJ2-5 | - | TRBV28
TGTGCCAGCAGTTCCATGGACCAGGTATACAATGAGCAGTTCTTC | CASSSMDQVYNEQFF | few | TRBJ2-1 | - | TRBV28
TGTGCCACCAGTGATTTGGGGTCTAGTCCCAATGAGCAGTTCTTC | CATSDLGSSPNEQFF | - | TRBJ2-1 | - | TRBV24-1
TGTGCCAGCAGCAAATTGCGGTGGACAGGGAAGGGATCTCAGCCCCAGCATTTT | CASSKLRWTGKGSQPQHF | many | TRBJ1-5 | - | TRBV21-1
TGTGCCACATCGAAGGTGGAGACAGGCAACGTTGAAGCTTTCTTT | CATSKVETGNVEAFF | - | TRBJ1-1 | - | TRBV28
TGTGCCAGCAGTGGACCGCCGACGTACGCCATATATTTT | CASSGPPTYAIYF | few | TRBJ1-3 | - | TRBV6-6
TGTGCCAGCAGCTACCCGACTAGCGGGAAAACAGATACGCAGTATTTT | CASSYPTSGKTDTQYF | few | TRBJ2-3 | TRBD2 | TRBV13
TGTGCCAGCAGCTTAAACCCGGAAGCTTTCTTT | CASSLNPEAFF | many | TRBJ1-1 | - | TRBV7-9
TGTGCCAGTTCGGGGTACTTCTACGAGCAGTACTTC | CASSGYFYEQYF | few | TRBJ2-7 | - | TRBV28
TGTGCCAGCAGTTTCGGGACCGATCGCACAGATACGCAGTATTTT | CASSFGTDRTDTQYF | - | TRBJ2-3 | - | TRBV28
TGCGCCAGCAGCCAAGATCCCCAGCGGGGGACCTACAATGAGCAGTTCTTC | CASSQDPQRGTYNEQFF | - | TRBJ2-1 | TRBD2 | TRBV4-1
TGTGCCAGCAGCTTGGACAGTCCGATGGAGCAGTACTTC | CASSLDSPMEQYF | many | TRBJ2-7 | - | TRBV5-6
TGCGCCAGCAGCCAAGCCGGGGCATACTACGAGCAGTACTTC | CASSQAGAYYEQYF | many | TRBJ2-7 | - | TRBV4-1
TGTGCCAGCAGCCACGATCGAGAGACCCAGTACTTC | CASSHDRETQYF | few | TRBJ2-5 | - | TRBV11-2
TGCAGTGCTCAGACCGGGACAGGGTTCGAGCAGTACTTC | CSAQTGTGFEQYF | few | TRBJ2-7 | TRBD1 | TRBV20-1